This TCR gamma chain was recorded in a study of γδ T cells in repeated Plasmodium falciparum infection. This clone was seen at least ten times. TCRdb's protein, taken from a much larger clone, differs from this DNA's translation at residue 3, likely owing to a read error; the protein displayed comes from the DNA. TCRdb reanalyzed the multiplex PCR reads using CATT. The sample has roughly 27,000 gamma-chain clones; 3% are singletons. Material: gamma-delta T cells from blood. The sequence derives from a pool of human donors (malaria-infected and uninfected, not separated).

The CDR3 sequence: CAIWAYYKKLF. CDR3 in DNA: TGTGCCATCTGGGCTTATTATAAGAAACTCTTT. This sequence joins TRGV3 and TRGJ1 or TRGJ2. CDR1 and CDR2 from the germline V gene are VTNTFY and YDVSTARD (reference sequence). CDR3 length: 11 residues.